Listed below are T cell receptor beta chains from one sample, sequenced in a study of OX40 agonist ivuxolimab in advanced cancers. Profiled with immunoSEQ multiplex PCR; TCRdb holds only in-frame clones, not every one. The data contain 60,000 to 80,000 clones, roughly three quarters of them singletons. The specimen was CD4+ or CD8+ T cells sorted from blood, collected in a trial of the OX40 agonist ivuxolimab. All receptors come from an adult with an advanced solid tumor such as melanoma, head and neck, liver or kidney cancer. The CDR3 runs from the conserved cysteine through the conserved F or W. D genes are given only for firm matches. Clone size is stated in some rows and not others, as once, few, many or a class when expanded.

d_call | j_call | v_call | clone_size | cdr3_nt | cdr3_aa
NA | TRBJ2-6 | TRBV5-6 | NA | TGTGCCAGCAGCTGGGGGTCAGGAACCGGGGCCAACGTCCTGACTTTC | CASSWGSGTGANVLTF
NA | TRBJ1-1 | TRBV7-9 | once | TGTGCCAGCCGCATATTACAATGGGCTTTCTTT | CASRILQWAFF
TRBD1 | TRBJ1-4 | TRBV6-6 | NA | TGTGCCAGCAGAGCATCTTACAGGGGGCCCGCTGAAAAACTGTTTTTT | CASRASYRGPAEKLFF
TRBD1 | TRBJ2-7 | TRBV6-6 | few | TGTGCCAGCATCCGACCCGGGACAGATTCCGACGAGCAGTACTTC | CASIRPGTDSDEQYF
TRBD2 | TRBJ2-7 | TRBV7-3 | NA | TGTGCCAGCAGCCCAACCGGGACTAGCGGGAGCCCCTACGAGCAGTACTTC | CASSPTGTSGSPYEQYF
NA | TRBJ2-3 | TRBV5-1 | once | TGCGCCAGCAGCCAAGCGGGCAGCAGCACAGATACGCAGTATTTT | CASSQAGSSTDTQYF
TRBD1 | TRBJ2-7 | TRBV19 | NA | TGTGCCAGTAGTATTCTGGGACAGGGAGCCTACGAGCAGTACTTC | CASSILGQGAYEQYF
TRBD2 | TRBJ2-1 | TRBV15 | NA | TGTGCCACCAGCAAACTAGGGACTAGCGGGCACAATGAGCAGTTCTTC | CATSKLGTSGHNEQFF
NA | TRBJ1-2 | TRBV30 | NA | TGTGCCTGGAGTGTAGTAGGGTATGGCTACACCTTC | CAWSVVGYGYTF
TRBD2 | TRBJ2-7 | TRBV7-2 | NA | TGTGCCAGCAGCATTCTAGCGGGTGTGCCCTACGAGCAGTACTTC | CASSILAGVPYEQYF
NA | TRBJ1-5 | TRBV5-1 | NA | TGCGCCAGCAGCTTAGGAGGCGGCAATCAGCCCCAGCATTTT | CASSLGGGNQPQHF
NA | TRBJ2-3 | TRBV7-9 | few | TGTGCCAGCAGGCCGGGGGAGCTAATAGCCATAGATACGCAGTATTTT | CASRPGELIAIDTQYF
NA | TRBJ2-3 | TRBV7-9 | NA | TGTGCCAGCAGCTCCTACGTTGGAGATACGCAGTATTTT | CASSSYVGDTQYF
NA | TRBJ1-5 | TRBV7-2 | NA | TGTGCCAGCAGTGTTAGTGGGGCGGCGGGTCAGCCCCAGCATTTT | CASSVSGAAGQPQHF
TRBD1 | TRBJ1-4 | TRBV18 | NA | TGTGCCAGCTCACGGGACAGGGGTGAAAATGAAAAACTGTTTTTT | CASSRDRGENEKLFF
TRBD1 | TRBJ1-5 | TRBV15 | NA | TGTGCCACCAGCAGATCTGCGGGACAGGATTATCAGCCCCAGCATTTT | CATSRSAGQDYQPQHF
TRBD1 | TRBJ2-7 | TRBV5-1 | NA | TGCGCCAGCAGCTGGGGGACAGGGGTGTACGAGCAGTACTTC | CASSWGTGVYEQYF
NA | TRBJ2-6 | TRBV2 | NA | TGTGCCAGCAGTGAACGTTCGGTAACCTGGGCCAACGTCCTGACTTTC | CASSERSVTWANVLTF
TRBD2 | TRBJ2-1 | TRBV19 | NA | TGTGCCAGTAGTCTCCCTGGGGGACTAGACCACAATGAGCAGTTCTTC | CASSLPGGLDHNEQFF
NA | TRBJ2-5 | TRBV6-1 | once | TGTGCCACTCGGGATTACGGGGGCTCCCAAGAGACCCAGTACTTC | CATRDYGGSQETQYF
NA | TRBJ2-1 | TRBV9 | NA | TGTGCCAGCAGCCCAAGAGGATCGGGGACCTACAATGAGCAGTTCTTC | CASSPRGSGTYNEQFF
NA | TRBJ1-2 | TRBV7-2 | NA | TGTGCCAGCAGCCTCATGGGGGCGGACTACACCTTC | CASSLMGADYTF